A selection of T cell receptor beta chains follows, all from one sample in a study of CXCR3-negative and CXCR3-positive naive CD8 T cells. Reanalyzing the 5' RACE reads, TCRdb keeps one entry per CDR3 protein, without DNA. The repertoire table contains fewer than 10,000 distinct CDR3 sequences. Material: naive CXCR3- CD8+ T cells from blood. Receptors were obtained from a human donor in good health. Some clones in this sample may be carry-over from other donors' samples. Each CDR3 is given with its conserved first and last residue. Rows may omit the clone size; those that give it use once, few, many or a size class.

TRBJ2-7	TRBV20-1	.	CSARGQEFYEQYF
TRBJ2-1	TRBV10-3	medium-sized	CATLIGDSNEQFF
TRBJ2-1	TRBV7-9	medium-sized	CASSHRDPPDNEQFF
TRBJ2-1	TRBV27	.	CASSTQFGSNEQFF
TRBJ1-5	TRBV19	medium-sized	CASSIGARGTFSNQPQHF
TRBJ2-4	TRBV29-1	.	CSVIRDRGIIAKNIQYF
TRBJ1-2	TRBV3-1	.	CASSQEMTIGLDGYTF
TRBJ1-2	TRBV7-2	medium-sized	CASSRIPRDSLYGYTF
TRBJ2-2	TRBV11-2	.	CASSFGTGTGELFF
TRBJ2-1	TRBV29-1	.	CSVLGLAYNEQFF
TRBJ2-5	TRBV7-9	.	CASSPETETQYF
TRBJ2-2	TRBV7-9	medium-sized	CASSLVLAGTNTGELFF
TRBJ2-7	TRBV29-1	.	CSVEDAQGKMEQYF
TRBJ2-7	TRBV29-1	.	CSVERESSYEQYF
TRBJ2-1	TRBV5-1	.	CASSLIGVWNEQFF
TRBJ2-1	TRBV7-7	.	CASSPSPHAGTNYNEQFF
TRBJ2-7	TRBV9	.	CASSPWDSAEQYF
TRBJ1-1	TRBV6-2/TRBV6-3	.	CASTLLGAGGGHTEAFF
TRBJ2-4	TRBV6-4	large	CASSDPRRLAKNIQYF
TRBJ2-7	TRBV5-1	.	CASSLGQGYYEQYF
TRBJ1-1	TRBV14	.	CASSQDWGEAFF
TRBJ2-2	TRBV10-2	.	CASTYISGELFF
TRBJ1-1	TRBV7-3	.	CASSFLRRRGIAEAFF
TRBJ2-1	TRBV29-1	.	CSVDRDRGLNEQFF
TRBJ2-7	TRBV11-3	.	CASSLTGTRAYEQYF
TRBJ1-1	TRBV10-3	.	CAISEKGQKNTEAFF
TRBJ1-2	TRBV12-3/TRBV12-4	.	CASSFSGSGGAIYGYTF
TRBJ2-1	TRBV7-9	medium-sized	CASSLESNEQFF
TRBJ1-2	TRBV7-9	medium-sized	CASSRDWDSTF
TRBJ2-2	TRBV21-1	.	CASSKGPQNTGELFF
TRBJ2-7	TRBV2	.	CAIQQMDSYEQYF
TRBJ2-5	TRBV5-5	.	CASSPDRTSETQYF
TRBJ1-5	TRBV7-2	medium-sized	CASSLSRGSHQPQHF
TRBJ2-2	TRBV6-6	.	CATGPNTGELFF
TRBJ2-2	TRBV14	.	CASTRTSGIGTGELFF
TRBJ2-3	TRBV3-1	medium-sized	CASSKKRLAGDTDTQYF
TRBJ1-2	TRBV29-1	.	CSVHLVQNYGYTF
TRBJ1-1	TRBV4-1	.	CASSQGVASEAFF
TRBJ2-3	TRBV20-1	medium-sized	CSAGGAAGGFADTQYF
TRBJ2-1	TRBV29-1	medium-sized	CSVEEGYRLYNEQFF
TRBJ1-1	TRBV29-1	medium-sized	CSGTQGAGGVTEAFF
TRBJ2-1	TRBV11-2	.	CASSPPLGGENNEQFF
TRBJ2-7	TRBV29-1	medium-sized	CSVRGPSSYEQYF
TRBJ2-7	TRBV7-9	.	CASSSSDPQRDRTYEQYF
TRBJ2-5	TRBV7-9	.	CASSSSGRGQGSETQYF
TRBJ2-5	TRBV27	medium-sized	CASSPSATTSFRETQYF
TRBJ2-3	TRBV3-1	.	CASSQVGRTSGRTTDTQYF
TRBJ1-1	TRBV7-9	.	CASSHAMNTEALF
TRBJ1-2	TRBV4-3	medium-sized	CASSQEGQLNYGYTF
TRBJ2-1	TRBV12-3/TRBV12-4	medium-sized	CASSLAPGTLGDEQFF
TRBJ2-1	TRBV14	.	CASSRARGGPYNEQFF
TRBJ2-7	TRBV29-1	.	CSVAGTEPEQYF